The clone carrying this T cell receptor (beta chain) was observed once. Assay: immunoSEQ multiplex PCR; the TCRdb copy retains only in-frame clones and omits some. The sample shows about 89,000 clones, around 88% of them seen only once. This sample stems from a study of identifying expanded T cells in peripheral blood. The trim removed 7 bases at V and 6 bases at J, leaving 6 bases unmatched. Per germline, CDR1 SGDLS and CDR2 YYNGEE. The CDR3 spans 12 residues. Sequenced material: blood. This TCR derives from a person aged 18 to 75 in good health. V usage is TRBV9 and J usage is TRBJ1-1; 7 nucleotides line up with TRBD1. CDR3 DNA: TGTGCCAGCGGGCCAGGGGGTCCTGAAGCTTTCTTT. Translated, it gives CASGPGGPEAFF.